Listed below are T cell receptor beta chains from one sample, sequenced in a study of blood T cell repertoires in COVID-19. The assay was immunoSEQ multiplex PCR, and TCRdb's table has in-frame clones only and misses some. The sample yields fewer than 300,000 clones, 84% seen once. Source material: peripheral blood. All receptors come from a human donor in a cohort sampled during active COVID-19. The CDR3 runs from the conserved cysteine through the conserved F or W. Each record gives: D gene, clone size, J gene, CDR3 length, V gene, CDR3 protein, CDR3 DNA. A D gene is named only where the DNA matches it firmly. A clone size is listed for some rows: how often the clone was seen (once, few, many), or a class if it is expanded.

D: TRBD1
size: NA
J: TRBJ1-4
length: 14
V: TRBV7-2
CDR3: CASSPGQVPEKLFF
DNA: TGTGCCAGCAGCCCAGGACAGGTTCCAGAAAAACTGTTTTTT

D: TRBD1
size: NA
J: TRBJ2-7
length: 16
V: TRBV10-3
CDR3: CAISPTPPGQGTEQYF
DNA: TGTGCCATCAGCCCTACTCCCCCGGGACAGGGGACCGAGCAGTACTTC

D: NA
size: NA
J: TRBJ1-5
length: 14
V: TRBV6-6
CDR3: CASSYGSRGQPQHF
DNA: TGTGCCAGCAGTTACGGGAGCAGGGGACAGCCCCAGCATTTT

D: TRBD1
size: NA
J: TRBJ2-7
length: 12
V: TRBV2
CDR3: CASQGQGYEQYF
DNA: TGTGCCAGCCAGGGACAGGGCTACGAGCAGTACTTC

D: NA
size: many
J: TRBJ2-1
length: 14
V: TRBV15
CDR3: CATSRDSGFYEQFF
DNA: TGTGCCACCAGCAGGGACTCCGGTTTTTATGAGCAGTTCTTC

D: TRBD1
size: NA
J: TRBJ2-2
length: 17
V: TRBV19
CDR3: CASSAGRDRKDTGELFF
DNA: TGTGCCAGTAGTGCAGGGCGGGACAGGAAGGACACCGGGGAGCTGTTTTTT

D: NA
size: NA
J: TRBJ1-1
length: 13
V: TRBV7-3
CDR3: CASRRQTNTEAFF
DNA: TGTGCCAGCAGACGACAGACGAACACTGAAGCTTTCTTT

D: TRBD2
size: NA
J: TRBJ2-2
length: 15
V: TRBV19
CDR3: CASRIAGVNTGELFF
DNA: TGTGCCAGTAGAATTGCGGGGGTGAACACCGGGGAGCTGTTTTTT

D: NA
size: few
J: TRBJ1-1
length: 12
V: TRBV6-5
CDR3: CASRQVNTEAFF
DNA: TGTGCCAGCAGACAGGTGAACACTGAAGCTTTCTTT

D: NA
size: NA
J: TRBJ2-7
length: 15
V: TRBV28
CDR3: CASSLPGLASYEQYF
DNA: TGTGCCAGCAGTTTACCCGGACTGGCCTCCTACGAGCAGTACTTC

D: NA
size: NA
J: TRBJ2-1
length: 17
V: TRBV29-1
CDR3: CSVEYMYRGSSYNEQFF
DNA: TGCAGCGTAGAGTATATGTATCGCGGCAGCTCCTACAATGAGCAGTTCTTC

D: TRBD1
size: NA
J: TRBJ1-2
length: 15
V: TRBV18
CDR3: CASSRQGTGAHGYTF
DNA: TGTGCCAGCTCTCGCCAAGGGACAGGGGCTCATGGCTACACCTTC

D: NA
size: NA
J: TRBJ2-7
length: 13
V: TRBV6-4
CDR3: CATSGLEPYEQYF
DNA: TGTGCCACTTCAGGATTGGAACCCTACGAGCAGTACTTC

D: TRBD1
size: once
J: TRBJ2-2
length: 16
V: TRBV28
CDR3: CASFAAGTANTGELFF
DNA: TGTGCCAGCTTTGCTGCCGGGACAGCGAACACCGGGGAGCTGTTTTTT

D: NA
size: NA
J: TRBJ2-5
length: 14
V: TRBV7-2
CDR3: CASSFGRGRETQYF
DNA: TGTGCCAGCAGCTTCGGTCGGGGAAGAGAGACCCAGTACTTC

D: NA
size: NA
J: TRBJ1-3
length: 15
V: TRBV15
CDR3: CATSSSNTRGNTIYF
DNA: TGTGCCACCAGCAGTTCGAACACGCGGGGAAACACCATATATTTT

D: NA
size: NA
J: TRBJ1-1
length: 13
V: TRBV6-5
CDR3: CASSYSDGAEAFF
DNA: TGTGCCAGCAGTTACTCGGATGGAGCTGAAGCTTTCTTT

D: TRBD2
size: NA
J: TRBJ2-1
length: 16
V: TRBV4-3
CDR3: CASSQDAGGSYNEQFF
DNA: TGCGCCAGCAGCCAAGATGCGGGGGGCTCCTACAATGAGCAGTTCTTC

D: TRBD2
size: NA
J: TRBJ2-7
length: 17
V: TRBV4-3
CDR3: CASSQDRGGRGGYEQYF
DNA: TGCGCCAGCAGCCAAGATCGGGGGGGTCGAGGCGGCTACGAGCAGTACTTC

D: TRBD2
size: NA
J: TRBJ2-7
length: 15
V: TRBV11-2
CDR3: CASSLGTSGFYEQYF
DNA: TGTGCCAGCAGCTTAGGGACTAGCGGGTTTTACGAGCAGTACTTC

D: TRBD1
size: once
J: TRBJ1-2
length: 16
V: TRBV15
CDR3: CATSTSDRGRIYGYTF
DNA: TGTGCCACCAGCACCTCGGACAGGGGGCGCATCTATGGCTACACCTTC

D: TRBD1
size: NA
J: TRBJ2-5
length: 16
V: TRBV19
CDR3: CASSIGGRGPTGTQYF
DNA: TGTGCCAGTAGTATAGGAGGCAGGGGGCCTACAGGGACCCAGTACTTC

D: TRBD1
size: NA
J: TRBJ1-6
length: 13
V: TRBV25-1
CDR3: CASGDRENSPLHF
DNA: TGTGCCAGCGGGGACAGGGAAAATTCACCCCTCCACTTT

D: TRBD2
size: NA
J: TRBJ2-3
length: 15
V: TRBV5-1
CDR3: CASSSLAESTDTQYF
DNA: TGCGCCAGCAGCTCACTAGCGGAGAGCACAGATACGCAGTATTTT

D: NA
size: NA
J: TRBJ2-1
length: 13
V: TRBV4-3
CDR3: CASSPTGFNEQFF
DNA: TGCGCCAGCAGCCCTACGGGGTTCAATGAGCAGTTCTTC

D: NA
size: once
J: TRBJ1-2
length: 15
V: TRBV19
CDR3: CASSMGDLPAYGYTF
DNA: TGTGCCAGTAGCATGGGCGATCTCCCGGCCTATGGCTACACCTTC